This T cell receptor beta chain appears in the sequencing data of a study of cytomegalovirus exposure and HLA in healthy donors. Findings and limits, study-wide: Most CMV-associated TCR beta chains appeared HLA-restricted in a later analysis. It has been reported that TCR beta sequences accurately predicted the HLA-A and HLA-B alleles of most subjects.

The PCR ran on 60 Vbeta and 13 Jbeta primers. Here immunoSEQ multiplex PCR was the method, and the copy in TCRdb shows in-frame clones only, minus some. The sample includes roughly 140,000 clones, about 80% of them seen just once. Notes on this clone: Antigen specificity is unknown.

The sequenced material came from PBMCs. This TCR was recovered from a woman aged 25 to 39 in good health and CMV-seronegative.

CDR3 in amino acids: CASSLAATDYGYTF. CDR3 DNA: TGCGCCAGCAGCTTGGCTGCGACAGACTATGGCTACACCTTC. V and J are TRBV5-1 and TRBJ1-2; perhaps TRBD1 as D (5 bases). Trimming left V 0 bases short and J 3 bases short, with 9 bases between. The V gene's germline CDR1 is SGHRS and CDR2 YFSETQ. The CDR3 sequence is 14 residues long.